This T cell receptor beta chain was observed in a study of T cell clonality in common variable immunodeficiency. Per the germline V gene, CDR1 is SGHRS and CDR2 is YFSETQ. The CDR3 is 18 residues long. Unmatched junction bases numbered 13, after V lost 0 bases and J lost 7 bases. Ten or more counts support this clone. Its antigen is unidentified. The read ends 3 residues before the CDR3 terminus; that terminus is restored from the germline J gene. Most patients and controls had Caucasian heritage. Study outcomes and limitations: CVID patient heterogeneity limited repertoire-clinical complication correlations. Reportedly, TCR beta sequences from common variable immunodeficiency showed fewer deletions and N-nucleotide insertions.

Sequencing used immunoSEQ multiplex PCR; TCRdb keeps in-frame clones, though not all of them. Recorded here are about 64,000 clones, none singletons. The gene calls are TRBV5-1 and TRBJ2-1; 10 bases align to TRBD2. The source is a person aged 18-70 years in good health. Sequencing was carried out using peripheral blood mononuclear cells. The chain's CDR3 is CASSLGAGGPGVLNEQFF. CDR3 DNA, as far as it was read: TGCGCCAGCAGCTTGGGAGCGGGAGGGCCCGGGGTCCTAAATGAG.